The 7 T cell receptor beta chains given below trace back to one sample, sequenced in a study of blood T cell repertoires in COVID-19. The assay was immunoSEQ multiplex PCR, and TCRdb's table has in-frame clones only and misses some. The sample carries 400,000 or so clones, approximately 89% recorded once. Sequencing was carried out using PBMCs or T cells enriched from blood (not recorded which). The receptor source for this set is a man aged 35-49 years in a cohort exposed to, infected with or recovered from COVID-19 (not recorded which).

The gene calls are TRBV2 and TRBJ2-7; 14 bases align to TRBD2. Germline loops: CDR1 SNHLY, CDR2 FYNNEI. This CDR3 is 16 amino acids long. Trimming cost V 3 bases and J 4 bases; bases outside gene matches: 5. CDR3 in DNA: TGTGCCAGCAGTGAGGGGACTAGCGGGAGAACTTACGAGCAGTACTTC. Encoded protein: CASSEGTSGRTYEQYF.

The gene calls are TRBV7-2 and TRBJ2-1; 11 nucleotides agree with TRBD2. J lost 6 bases, V lost 8 bases, and 12 bases had no gene match. In germline, CDR1 is SGHTA, CDR2 FQGNSA. The CDR3 loop spans 16 amino acids. The DNA for the CDR3 is TGTGCCAGCGGCCCCCGTGGGCTAGCGGGAGGCAATGAGCAGTTCTTC. Its protein is CASGPRGLAGGNEQFF.

This rearrangement joins TRBV10-3 to TRBJ2-1, with a possible D match to TRBD2 (5 bases). V shed 9 bases and J shed 2 bases, with 11 bases lying between them. CDR1 is ENHRY and CDR2 is SYGVKD in the germline V gene. The length of the CDR3 is 13 residues. In DNA form, the CDR3 reads TGTGCCATTAACACCGGGGCCTACAATGAGCAGTTCTTC. Translating gives CAINTGAYNEQFF.

CDR3 DNA: TGTGCCAGCAGCTTACGGCGGGAGGGCCGGAATACGCAGTATTTT. Amino acid sequence: CASSLRREGRNTQYF. The chain is built from TRBV7-2 and TRBJ2-3; 9 positions match TRBD2. Germline assignment: CDR1 SGHTA and CDR2 FQGNSA. The length of the CDR3 is 15 residues. V trimming: 2 bases; J trimming: 7 bases; junction bases outside the gene matches: 7.

The chain has TRBV7-9 and TRBJ1-2, with 9 positions matching TRBD1. V gave up 4 bases and J gave up 4 bases; unmatched junction bases: 7. Germline CDR1 and CDR2: SEHNR and FQNEAQ (reference sequence). The CDR3 covers 15 residues. For the CDR3, the DNA is TGTGCCAGCAGCTCACCGGGACAGGGAGCCTATGGCTACACCTTC. Its translation is CASSSPGQGAYGYTF.

The chain has TRBV27 and TRBJ2-7; 10 bases agree with TRBD2. The CDR3 is 15 amino acids. After removal of 5 bases from V and 2 bases from J, the junction contained 6 bases not matched to a gene. CDR1 MNHEY and CDR2 SMNVEV come from the germline V gene (reference sequence). CDR3 sequence: CASSAPGTSAYEQYF. For the CDR3, the DNA is TGTGCCAGCAGTGCGCCCGGGACTAGCGCCTACGAGCAGTACTTC.

J is TRBJ1-6 and V is TRBV5-1; D ambiguous. The CDR3 runs 12 residues. The germline V gene has CDR1 SGHRS and CDR2 YFSETQ. V was shortened by 0 bases and J by 8 bases, with 3 bases between the two germline ends. Here the CDR3 DNA reads TGCGCCAGCAGCTTGGAGCATTCACCCCTCCACTTT. Translation: CASSLEHSPLHF. The full variable domain, rest sourced from reference TRBV5-1 and TRBJ1-6, is KAGVTQTPRYLIKTRGQQVTLSCSPISGHRSVSWYQQTPGQGLQFLFEYFSETQRNKGNFPGRFSGRQFSNSRSEMNVSTLELGDSALYLCASSLEHSPLHFGNGTRLTVT.